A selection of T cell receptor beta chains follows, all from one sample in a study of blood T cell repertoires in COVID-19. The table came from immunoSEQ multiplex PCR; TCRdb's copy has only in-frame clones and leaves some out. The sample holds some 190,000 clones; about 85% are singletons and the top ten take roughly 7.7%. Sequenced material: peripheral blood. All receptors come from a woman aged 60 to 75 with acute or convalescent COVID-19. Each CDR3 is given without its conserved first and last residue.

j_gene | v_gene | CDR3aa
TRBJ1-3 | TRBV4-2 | ASSQVQGAGNTIY
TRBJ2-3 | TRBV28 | ASRLAGGPTDTQY
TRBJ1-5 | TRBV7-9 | ASSFIQDNQPQH
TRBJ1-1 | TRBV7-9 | ASSLAGANEAF
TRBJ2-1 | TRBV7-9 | ASSLDLVNEQF
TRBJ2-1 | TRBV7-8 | ASSPDYATYNEQF
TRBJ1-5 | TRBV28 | ASSLSGGRLNQPQH
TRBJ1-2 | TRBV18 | ASSPNMAAGGYT
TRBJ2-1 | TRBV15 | ATSRGDRVYNEQF
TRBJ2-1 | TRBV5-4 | ASSLEGWVDNEQF
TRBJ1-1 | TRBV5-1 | ASSWGGSGARFEAF
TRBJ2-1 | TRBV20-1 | SAGGGSNNEQF
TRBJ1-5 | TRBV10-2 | ASTDKTNQPQH
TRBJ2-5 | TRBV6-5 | ASEEKGRQETQY
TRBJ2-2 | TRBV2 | ASSEQLAGGNGELF
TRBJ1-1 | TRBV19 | ASTRGPYGEAF
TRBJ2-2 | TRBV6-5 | ASSYSRLQYTGELF
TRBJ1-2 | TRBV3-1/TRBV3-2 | ASSQGATVSGYT
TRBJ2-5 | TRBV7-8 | ASSLGSSAGETQY
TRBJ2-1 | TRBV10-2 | ASSGGLGVASAGEQF
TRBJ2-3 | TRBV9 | ASSVSPITDTQY
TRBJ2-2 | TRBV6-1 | ASSEGRGRPGELF
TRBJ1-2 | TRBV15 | ATSYPGNYGYT
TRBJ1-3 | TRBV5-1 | ASSFDRQSSGNTIY
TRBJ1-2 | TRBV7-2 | ASSLRGDYGYT
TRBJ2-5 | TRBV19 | ASSLLTGQGGTQY
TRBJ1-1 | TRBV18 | ASSPLALNTEAF
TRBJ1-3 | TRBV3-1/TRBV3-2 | ASSQGIGAGNTIY
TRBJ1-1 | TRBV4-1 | ASSQGEDTPNTEAF
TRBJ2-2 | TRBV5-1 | ASSHAWGNGNTGELF
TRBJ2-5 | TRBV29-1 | SVERDWTYQETQY
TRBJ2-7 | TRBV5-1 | ASSLSGHGAYEQY